The clone carrying this TCR beta chain was observed many times. The target antigen is unknown. TCRdb independently ran MiXCR on the 5' RACE reads; one entry per CDR3 protein. Seen here are tens of thousands of distinct CDR3 sequences, less than 8.5% observed once, and the top ten hold around a third. The data originate from a study of T cells after yellow fever vaccination. Findings and caveats of the study: Any FACS-sorted repertoire could hold abundant clonotypes that contaminate it from the bulk population. After the booster, over 95% of CD4 and just over 85% of CD8 primary-response clones were re-detected. By day 5 rather than day 15, the secondary response had peaked, though it was weaker.

V gave up 0 bases and J gave up 8 bases, with 10 bases separating them. The CDR3 is 13 residues long. Germline V gene sequence: CDR1 LGHNA, CDR2 YNFKEQ. This TCR came from a young man who received the YFV17D yellow fever vaccine. Sequenced here: CD8+ T cells sorted from PBMCs, sampled roughly seven weeks after the first yellow fever vaccination. The chain carries TRBV4-2 and TRBJ1-2, with no clear D. The CDR3 here is CASSQEEQRGYTF. The CDR3 DNA is TGTGCCAGCAGCCAAGAGGAACAACGCGGCTACACCTTC.